The 28 T cell receptor beta chains below come from one sample, sequenced in a study of OX40 agonist ivuxolimab in advanced cancers. Profiled with immunoSEQ multiplex PCR; TCRdb holds only in-frame clones, not every one. The repertoire includes 73,000 or so clones, 82% of them detected once, and roughly 0.4% sits in the top ten. Material: CD4+ or CD8+ T cells sorted from blood, obtained in a trial of the OX40 agonist ivuxolimab. The receptor source for this set is an adult with an advanced solid tumor such as melanoma, head and neck, liver or kidney cancer.

This chain connects TRBV28 to TRBJ2-4; TRBD1 agrees at 7 bases. This CDR3 is 14 amino acids long. The germline V gene has CDR1 MDHEN and CDR2 SYDVKM. The J segment lost 7 bases and the V segment lost 7 bases, leaving 10 bases of the junction unmatched. The CDR3 here is CASTIPGRGNIQYF. The DNA of the CDR3 is TGTGCCAGCACAATCCCAGGCAGGGGGAACATTCAGTACTTC.

This clone was recorded a few times. This chain joins TRBV14 and TRBJ2-1; D is possibly TRBD1 or TRBD2 (6 bases each). Germline V gene sequence: CDR1 SGHDN, CDR2 FVKESK. The CDR3 runs 16 residues. V shed 4 bases and J shed 3 bases, with 16 bases lying between them. DNA for the CDR3: TGTGCCAGCAGCCGAAGGTCGGGGGCGGGCTACAATGAGCAGTTCTTC. Its protein product is CASSRRSGAGYNEQFF.

This chain links TRBV5-6 with TRBJ2-7; possibly TRBD2 for D (6 bases). The CDR3 extends over 14 amino acids. The V end was cut by 1 base, the J end by 7 bases, with 15 bases between. Germline lookup yields CDR1 SGHDT and CDR2 YYEEEE. The CDR3 coding sequence is TGTGCCAGCAGCTTGTTGGGGCGGGGAAGAGAGCAGTACGTC. It is translated as CASSLLGRGREQYV.

V is TRBV18 and J is TRBJ1-1; TRBD1 matches at 9 bases. The CDR3 runs 14 residues. After removal of 6 bases from V and 2 bases from J, the junction contained 4 bases not matched to a gene. Germline V CDR1 and CDR2: KGHSH, LQKENI. CDR3 sequence: CASSGGQGNTEAFF. The CDR3 DNA is TGTGCCAGCTCGGGGGGACAGGGTAACACTGAAGCTTTCTTT.

The chain uses TRBV5-1 and TRBJ2-6, with D unresolved. The CDR3 is 15 amino acids. CDR1 and CDR2 from the germline V gene are SGHRS and YFSETQ. V lost 0 bases to trimming and J lost 1 base, with 5 bases between them. CDR3 protein: CASSLGPSGANVLTF. CDR3 DNA sequence: TGCGCCAGCAGCTTGGGTCCTTCTGGGGCCAACGTCCTGACTTTC.

V and J are TRBV5-4 and TRBJ2-5, with 12 bases that match TRBD1. Trimming at V came to 4 bases and at J to 5 bases, leaving 6 bases not matched to a gene. The CDR3 has 15 residues. Germline V gene sequence: CDR1 SGHNT, CDR2 YYREEE (reference sequence). In DNA form, the CDR3 reads TGTGCCAGCAGCAAGGGACAGGGGGCTGTGGAGACCCAGTACTTC. This gives the protein CASSKGQGAVETQYF.

The chain uses TRBV7-2 and TRBJ2-7; TRBD2 matches at 14 bases. J gave up 7 bases and V 5 bases, and 10 bases lay outside the gene matches. CDR3 length: 16 amino acids. CDR1 SGHTA and CDR2 FQGNSA come from the germline V gene. The CDR3 loop reads CASSRTSGRKMEEQYF. The DNA of the CDR3 is TGTGCCAGCAGCCGGACTAGCGGGAGGAAAATGGAAGAGCAGTACTTC.

The chain joins TRBV6-5 to TRBJ2-6; 10 bases are shared with TRBD1. Looked up from germline, CDR1 is MNHEY and CDR2 is SVGAGI. This CDR3 is built from 16 residues. The ends lost 2 bases at V and 3 bases at J; junction bases unmatched: 1. The DNA for the CDR3 is TGTGCCAGCAGTTACGACAGGGGGCGTGGGGCCAACGTCCTGACTTTC. Translating gives CASSYDRGRGANVLTF.

This chain connects TRBV15 to TRBJ2-2; D is tentatively TRBD1 or TRBD2 (6 bases each). Germline V gene data show CDR1 as LNHNV and CDR2 as YYDKDF (reference sequence). The CDR3 is made up of 18 amino acids. With 4 bases removed from V and 1 base from J, the gap between germline ends came to 19 bases. The CDR3 region is CATSTTHGGRVNTGELFF. The DNA of the CDR3 is TGTGCCACCAGCACCACCCACGGGGGCAGGGTGAACACCGGGGAGCTGTTTTTT.

The rearrangement uses TRBV7-9 and TRBJ1-2; no definite D call. The CDR3 extends over 14 amino acids. V lost 5 bases and J lost 6, with 16 bases in between. Germline V gene data show CDR1 as SEHNR and CDR2 as FQNEAQ (reference sequence). CDR3 sequence reads: CASSLGPVKNGYTF. CDR3 bases: TGTGCCAGCAGCCTCGGGCCCGTGAAAAATGGCTACACCTTC. The whole variable domain, remainder taken from reference TRBV7-9 and TRBJ1-2, is DTGVSQNPRHKITKRGQNVTFRCDPISEHNRLYWYRQTLGQGPEFLTYFQNEAQLEKSRLLSDRFSAERPKGSFSTLEIQRTEQGDSAMYLCASSLGPVKNGYTFGSGTRLTVV.

The V gene is TRBV9, the J gene TRBJ2-1; 12 nucleotides agree with TRBD2. Germline V gene data show CDR1 as SGDLS and CDR2 as YYNGEE. With V trimmed by 1 base and J by 4 bases, 9 bases remained unmatched. This CDR3 has 18 amino acids. The CDR3, as DNA: TGTGCCAGCAGCGTATCACTAGCGGGGGGCCATGCATACAATGAGCAGTTCTTC. It encodes CASSVSLAGGHAYNEQFF.

The chain carries TRBV6-6 and TRBJ2-1; TRBD2 matches at 10 bases. The trim removed 2 bases at V and 6 bases at J, leaving 7 bases unmatched. The CDR3 contains 16 residues. CDR1 and CDR2 from the germline V gene are MNHNY and SVGAGI (reference sequence). CDR3 bases: TGTGCCAGCAGTTACCCAGCGGGAGGGCCTGGCAATGAGCAGTTCTTC. Translated: CASSYPAGGPGNEQFF.

A few counts support this clone. The gene calls are TRBV28 and TRBJ2-7; D might be TRBD1 (6 bases). The CDR3 is made up of 15 amino acids. In germline, CDR1 is MDHEN, CDR2 SYDVKM. The V gene lost 4 bases and the J gene lost 2 bases, with 15 bases spanning the gap. The CDR3 reads CASSSPGTNTYEQYV. DNA of the CDR3: TGTGCCAGCAGTTCCCCCGGGACAAACACCTACGAGCAGTACGTC.

V gene TRBV7-2 combines with J gene TRBJ2-3; D gene uncertain. Germline V gene lookup returns CDR1 SGHTA and CDR2 FQGNSA. The CDR3 length is 11 residues. Trimming cost V 5 bases and J 9 bases, with 9 bases left between them. The CDR3: CASSLDWTQYF. Written as DNA, the CDR3 is TGTGCCAGCAGCCTGGATTGGACGCAGTATTTT.

For this clone: The sample holds other DNA sequences that translate to the same CDR3. The chain joins TRBV28 to TRBJ1-2; D perhaps matches TRBD1 (6 bases). The germline CDR1 and CDR2 sequences are MDHEN and SYDVKM. This CDR3 spans 12 amino acids. The V gene lost 7 bases and the J gene lost 5 bases, with 11 bases spanning the gap. The CDR3 loop is CASTDRYYGYTF. DNA of the CDR3: TGTGCCAGCACGGACAGATATTATGGCTACACCTTC.

The V and J genes are TRBV6-6 and TRBJ1-6; possible D gene TRBD1, 5 bases. The CDR3 length is 14 residues. The germline V gene has CDR1 MNHNY and CDR2 SVGAGI (reference sequence). V was shortened by 8 bases and J by 7 bases, with 15 bases between the two germline ends. The CDR3 here is CASREGSRNSPLHF. CDR3 DNA sequence: TGTGCCAGCCGAGAGGGGTCCCGAAATTCACCCCTCCACTTT.

Worth noting for this clone: This specimen includes other DNA sequences encoding the same CDR3. The rearrangement joins TRBV18 to TRBJ1-1, with D hard to call. V was shortened by 1 base and J by 1 base, with 7 bases between the two germline ends. CDR3 size: 14 residues. Germline loops: CDR1 KGHSH, CDR2 LQKENI. The CDR3 region is CASSPLRENTEAFF. CDR3 nucleotide sequence: TGTGCCAGCTCACCACTGCGGGAGAACACTGAAGCTTTCTTT.

The V call is TRBV5-1, the J call TRBJ1-1; no clear D gene. The length of the CDR3 is 12 residues. The germline V gene encodes CDR1 SGHRS and CDR2 YFSETQ. The germline V and J ends were trimmed by 4 bases and 6 bases, with 10 bases remaining between them. Here the CDR3 DNA reads TGCGCCAGCAGCGTCAAAGGCGCTGAAGCTTTCTTT. Its protein is CASSVKGAEAFF.

The chain is built from TRBV30 and TRBJ2-7; D uncertain. CDR1 and CDR2 (germline): GTSNPN, SVGIG (reference sequence). Deletions cut 4 bases from V and 3 bases from J, with 13 bases between. This CDR3 region has 13 residues. The CDR3 sequence: CAWKSERRYEQYF. In DNA form, the CDR3 reads TGTGCCTGGAAGTCGGAACGACGCTACGAGCAGTACTTC.

This sequence joins TRBV15 and TRBJ2-1, with 10 bases identical to TRBD2. Looked up from germline, CDR1 is LNHNV and CDR2 is YYDKDF (reference sequence). The J segment lost 6 bases and the V segment lost 6 bases, leaving 11 bases of the junction unmatched. This CDR3 is built from 16 residues. The DNA for the CDR3 is TGTGCCACCAGGTGGGGGGAAGCGGGGGGGCTCAATGAGCAGTTCTTC. This gives the protein CATRWGEAGGLNEQFF.

In DNA form, the CDR3 reads TGTGCCAGCAGGGACTTTAAAGAGACCCAGTACTTC. It yields the protein CASRDFKETQYF. The chain employs TRBV28 and TRBJ2-5; D might be TRBD2 (5 bases). Deletions cut 6 bases from V and 3 bases from J, with 8 bases between. This CDR3 is 12 amino acids long. CDR1 and CDR2 from the germline V gene are MDHEN and SYDVKM.

V gene TRBV5-6 combines with J gene TRBJ2-3, with 7 bases aligning to TRBD1. V lost 4 bases and J lost 4; bases outside the gene matches: 12. Germline V gene lookup returns CDR1 SGHDT and CDR2 YYEEEE. There are 16 residues in the CDR3. The CDR3 nucleotides read TGTGCCAGCAGCGTCAAAACCGGGACAGCCGCAGATACGCAGTATTTT. Its protein is CASSVKTGTAADTQYF.

This clone was picked up a small number of times. V gene TRBV5-1 combines with J gene TRBJ2-3, with D perhaps being TRBD1 or TRBD2 (5 bases each). The V end lost 0 bases, the J end lost 0 bases, and 5 bases lay between the germline ends. The germline CDR1 and CDR2 sequences are SGHRS and YFSETQ. The CDR3 covers 14 residues. The CDR3 loop reads CASSLGGSTDTQYF. Here the CDR3 DNA reads TGCGCCAGCAGCTTGGGGGGGAGCACAGATACGCAGTATTTT.

The genes are TRBV29-1 and TRBJ2-3; D possibly corresponds to TRBD2 (7 bases). The CDR3 spans 14 residues. Looked up from germline, CDR1 is SQVTM and CDR2 is ANQGSEA. V shed 1 base and J shed 4 bases, with 12 bases lying between them. The CDR3 protein is CSVEAGGRADTQYF. As DNA, the CDR3 is TGCAGCGTTGAAGCCGGGGGGCGGGCAGATACGCAGTATTTT.

The V call is TRBV27, the J call TRBJ1-6, with TRBD1 as a possible D gene (6 bases). Germline V gene data show CDR1 as MNHEY and CDR2 as SMNVEV (reference sequence). The CDR3 sequence is 22 residues long. V lost 1 base and J 0 bases, leaving 25 bases between the germline ends. The CDR3, as DNA: TGTGCCAGCAGTTTATTCCCTCTCTCCGACAGGCGACTTAGCTCCTATAATTCACCCCTCCACTTT. Protein: CASSLFPLSDRRLSSYNSPLHF.

V gene TRBV9 combines with J gene TRBJ1-1; D unresolved. V lost 4 bases and J lost 5, with 21 bases in between. Germline V gene data show CDR1 as SGDLS and CDR2 as YYNGEE. This CDR3 is built from 16 residues. The CDR3 region has the DNA TGTGCCAGCAGCCCCTGGGTCTCGGGAGGGAGGACTGAAGCTTTCTTT. Its protein is CASSPWVSGGRTEAFF. Complete variable domain (other parts from reference TRBV9 and TRBJ1-1): DSGVTQTPKHLITATGQRVTLRCSPRSGDLSVYWYQQSLDQGLQFLIQYYNGEERAKGNILERFSAQQFPDLHSELNLSSLELGDSALYFCASSPWVSGGRTEAFFGQGTRLTVV.

This clone was found a few times. The rearrangement joins TRBV27 to TRBJ1-3; tentatively, D is TRBD1 (6 bases). Germline values: CDR1 MNHEY, CDR2 SMNVEV (reference sequence). The CDR3 is 16 residues long. The V end lost 6 bases, the J end lost 0 bases, and 15 bases lay between the germline ends. The CDR3 sequence: CASSAWTATSGNTIYF. CDR3 coding DNA: TGTGCCAGCAGCGCATGGACAGCAACCTCTGGAAACACCATATATTTT.

This sequence joins TRBV18 and TRBJ1-1; D is unresolved. Germline CDR1 reads KGHSH; CDR2 reads LQKENI. Trimming cost V 3 bases and J 3 bases, with 14 bases left between them. The CDR3 is made up of 15 amino acids. The CDR3 reads CASSPLSLWDTEAFF. CDR3 sequence (DNA): TGTGCCAGCTCACCTCTTTCCCTCTGGGACACTGAAGCTTTCTTT.